The clone carrying this T cell receptor beta chain occurred many times. Its specificity is unknown. Unsorted libraries came from 2 million PBMCs stored at -80 °C. The data were taken from a study of neurological immune-mediated disorders. In the study overall: The disease course was relapsing-remitting in some 30 and secondary progressive in about 9% of the 34 multiple sclerosis patients.

MiXCR was run by TCRdb on the 5' RACE reads, yielding one entry per CDR3 protein. The sample carries 50,000 or so distinct CDR3 sequences, approximately 3.5% recorded once. Overall study findings and caveats: No CDR3 amino acid sequences were shared by expanded clones across subjects, suggesting private repertoires in all groups. In HTLV-1-associated myelopathy, TCR clonal expansion was greatest, and in multiple sclerosis it was least, below healthy controls.

The CDR3 runs 14 residues. The V end was cut by 3 bases, the J end by 3 bases, with 9 bases between. Sequenced sample: PBMCs. The TCR originated in a man aged 40-55 years with multiple sclerosis. The V and J genes are TRBV12-3 or TRBV12-4 and TRBJ1-5; D call uncertain. CDR3 DNA: TGTGCCAGCAGTTTTAAGAGGCTCAATCAGCCCCAGCATTTT. It is translated as CASSFKRLNQPQHF.